The clone carrying this TCR beta chain came up many times. J lost 6 bases, V lost 5 bases, and 5 bases had no gene match. This CDR3 is built from 13 residues. CDR1 is SGHTA and CDR2 is FQGNSA in the germline V gene. The data are from a study of T cells in Graves' hyperthyroidism and ophthalmopathy. Amplified TCR beta CDR3 regions came from RNA transcripts. With the HTBI primer set, the TCR CDR3 went through a first round of RT-PCR. A single record per CDR3 protein comes from TCRdb applying MiXCR to the multiplex PCR reads. Of more than 250,000 distinct CDR3 sequences detected, 13% to 15% appear once; the ten largest clones hold 30%.

Specimen: blood. The clonotype originates from a woman in her 50s with Graves' hyperthyroidism that later progressed to Graves' ophthalmopathy. This chain connects TRBV7-2 to TRBJ2-7, with TRBD2 matching 9 bases. CDR3 protein: CASSSGLASEQYF. In DNA form, the CDR3 reads TGTGCCAGCAGCAGCGGACTAGCGAGCGAGCAGTACTTC.